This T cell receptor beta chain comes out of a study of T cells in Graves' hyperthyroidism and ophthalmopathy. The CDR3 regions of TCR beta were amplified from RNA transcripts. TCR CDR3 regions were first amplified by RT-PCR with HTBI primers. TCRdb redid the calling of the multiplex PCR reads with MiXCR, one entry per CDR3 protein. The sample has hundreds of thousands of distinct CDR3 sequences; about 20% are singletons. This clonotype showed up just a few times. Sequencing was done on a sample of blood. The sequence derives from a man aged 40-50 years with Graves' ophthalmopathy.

The CDR3 is CASSQAGTGKSGNTIYF. The CDR3, as DNA: TGCGCCAGCAGCCAAGCCGGGACAGGGAAGTCTGGAAACACCATATATTTT. V and J are TRBV4-1 and TRBJ1-3; 9 bases agree with TRBD1. The V gene end was trimmed by 1 base and the J gene end by 1 base; junction bases not matched to a gene: 5. The CDR3 runs to 17 residues. The V gene's germline CDR1 is MGHRA and CDR2 YSYEKL.